The 5 T cell receptor beta chains given below trace back to one sample, sequenced in a study of T cells in women clearing cervical HPV infection. TCRdb's copy holds only in-frame clones and misses some; the assay was immunoSEQ multiplex PCR. Its table lists around 31,000 clones. Specimen: blood buffy coat. The receptor set was obtained from a woman aged 18 to 75 with a cervical HPV16 infection that either progressed to CIN3+ or cleared (not recorded which).

Points on this clone: The read finishes 3 residues shy of the CDR3 end, and the germline J gene is used to complete it. This sequence joins TRBV6-2 or TRBV6-3 and TRBJ2-2; 8 positions match TRBD1. This CDR3 comprises 11 residues. CDR1 and CDR2 (germline): MNHEY, SVGEGT. CDR3 bases read: TGTGCCAGCAGACAGGGGGAAAAG. Translating gives CASRQGEK. The full CDR3 protein is CASRQGEKLFF.

Worth noting for this clone: The read is 3 residues too short to cover the CDR3 end, so that end is filled in from the germline J gene. The rearrangement links TRBV19 to TRBJ1-1; 9 bases agree with TRBD1. The CDR3 has 15 residues. In germline, CDR1 is LNHDA, CDR2 SQIVND (reference sequence). J gave up 0 bases and V 5 bases, and 4 bases lay outside the gene matches. The part of the CDR3 DNA that was read is TGTGCCAGTAGTCCCGGGACAGGGATGAACACTGAA. Translating it yields CASSPGTGMNTE. The whole CDR3 region reads CASSPGTGMNTEAFF. The whole variable domain, remainder taken from reference TRBV19 and TRBJ1-1, is DGGITQSPKYLFRKEGQNVTLSCEQNLNHDAMYWYRQDPGQGLRLIYYSQIVNDFQKGDIAEGYSVSREKKESFPLTVTSAQKNPTAFYLCASSPGTGMNTEAFFGQGTRLTVV.

Notes on this clone: The read terminates 3 residues ahead of where the CDR3 ends, so the germline J gene completes it. The gene calls are TRBV10-3 and TRBJ1-2; tentatively, D is TRBD1 (5 bases). The V gene's germline CDR1 is ENHRY and CDR2 SYGVKD. Trimming removed 0 bases at V and 5 bases at J, with 10 bases between. The CDR3 sequence is 14 residues long. CDR3 amino acids: CAISESGVPYGYTF. The sequenced part of the CDR3 DNA is TGTGCCATCAGTGAGTCAGGGGTCCCATATGGC.

Comment on this clone: The read terminates 3 residues ahead of where the CDR3 ends, so the germline J gene completes it. This sequence joins TRBV7-3 and TRBJ2-1, with 13 bases that match TRBD2. The germline gives CDR1 SGHTA, CDR2 FQGTGA. The CDR3 is made up of 20 amino acids. V was clipped by 1 base and J by 0 bases; unmatched bases: 9. CDR3 in amino acids: CASSLRGLAGTLSSYNEQFF. CDR3 bases read: TGTGCCAGCAGCTTAAGGGGACTAGCGGGGACTCTAAGCTCCTACAATGAG.

The CDR3 sequence: CASSLDSRGGGYTF. The part of the CDR3 DNA that was read is TGCGCCAGCAGCTTGGATAGCCGGGGGGGAGGC. This chain connects TRBV5-1 to TRBJ1-2; tentative D call: TRBD1 (5 bases). The read terminates 3 residues ahead of where the CDR3 ends, so the germline J gene completes it. The CDR3 totals 14 residues. CDR1 and CDR2 from the germline V gene are SGHRS and YFSETQ.